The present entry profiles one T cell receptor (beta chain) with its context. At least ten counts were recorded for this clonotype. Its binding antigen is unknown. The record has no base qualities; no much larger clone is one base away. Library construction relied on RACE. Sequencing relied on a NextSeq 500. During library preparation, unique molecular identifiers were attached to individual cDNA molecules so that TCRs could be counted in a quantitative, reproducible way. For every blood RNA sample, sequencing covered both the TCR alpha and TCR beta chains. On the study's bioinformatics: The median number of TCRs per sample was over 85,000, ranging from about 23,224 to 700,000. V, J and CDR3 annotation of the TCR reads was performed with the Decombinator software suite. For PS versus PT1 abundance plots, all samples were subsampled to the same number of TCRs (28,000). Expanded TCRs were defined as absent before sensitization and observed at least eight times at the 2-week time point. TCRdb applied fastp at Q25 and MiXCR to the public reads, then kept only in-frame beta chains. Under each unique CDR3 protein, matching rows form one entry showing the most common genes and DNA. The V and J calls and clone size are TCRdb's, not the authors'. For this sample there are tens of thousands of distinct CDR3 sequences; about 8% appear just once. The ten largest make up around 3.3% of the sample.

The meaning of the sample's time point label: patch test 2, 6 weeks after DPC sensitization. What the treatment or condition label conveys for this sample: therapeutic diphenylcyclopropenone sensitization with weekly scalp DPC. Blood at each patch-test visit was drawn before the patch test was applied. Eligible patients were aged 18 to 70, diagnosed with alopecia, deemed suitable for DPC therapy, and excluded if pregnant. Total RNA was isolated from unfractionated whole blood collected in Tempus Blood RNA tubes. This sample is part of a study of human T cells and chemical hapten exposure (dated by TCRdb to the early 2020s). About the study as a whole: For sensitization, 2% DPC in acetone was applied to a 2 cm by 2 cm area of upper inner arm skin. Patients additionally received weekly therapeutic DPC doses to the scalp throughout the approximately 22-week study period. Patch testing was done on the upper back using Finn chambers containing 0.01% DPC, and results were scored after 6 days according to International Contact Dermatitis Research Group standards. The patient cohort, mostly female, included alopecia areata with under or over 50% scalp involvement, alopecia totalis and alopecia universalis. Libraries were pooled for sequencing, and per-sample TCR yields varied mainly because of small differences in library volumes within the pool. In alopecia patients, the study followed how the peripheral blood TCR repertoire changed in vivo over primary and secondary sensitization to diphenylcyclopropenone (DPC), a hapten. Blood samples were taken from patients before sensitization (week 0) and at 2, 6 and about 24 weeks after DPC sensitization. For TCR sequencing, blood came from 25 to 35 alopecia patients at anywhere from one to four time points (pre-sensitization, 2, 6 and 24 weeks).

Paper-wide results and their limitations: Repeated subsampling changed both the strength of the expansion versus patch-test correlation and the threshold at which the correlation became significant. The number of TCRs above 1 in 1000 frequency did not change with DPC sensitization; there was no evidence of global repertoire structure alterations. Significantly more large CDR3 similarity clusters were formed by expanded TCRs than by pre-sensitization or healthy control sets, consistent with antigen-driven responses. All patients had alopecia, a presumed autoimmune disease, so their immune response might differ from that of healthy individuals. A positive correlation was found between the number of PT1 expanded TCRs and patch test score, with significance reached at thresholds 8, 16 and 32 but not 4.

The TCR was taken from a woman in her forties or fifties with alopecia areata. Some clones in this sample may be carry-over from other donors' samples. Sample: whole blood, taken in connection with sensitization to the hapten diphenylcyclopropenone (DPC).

The DNA reads as follows: TGCGCCAGCAGCCAAGAGGGTGCGCACAGGGGATCCGTGGGCAATCAGCCCCAGCATTTT. Its coded protein is CASSQEGAHRGSVGNQPQHF. The chain is assembled from TRBV4-3 and TRBJ1-5, with TRBD1 matching 7 junction bases. Taken from the germline V gene, the CDR1 and CDR2 loops are LGHNA and YSLEER. Including cysteine and phenylalanine, the CDR3 has 20 amino acids. Solely the CDR3 DNA is kept, with 60 bases framed from the first base. V is cut back by 0 bases and J by 2 bases, with 16 bases in the junction unmatched.